This is a list of T cell receptor beta chains from one sample in a study of vaccination effects on CD4 cells after COVID-19. Their antigens remain unidentified. The table came from immunoSEQ multiplex PCR; TCRdb's copy has only in-frame clones and leaves some out. The sample yields around 35,000 clones, 65% to 75% seen once. Sequenced here: CD4+ T cells from PBMCs cultured without peptide, sampled before COVID-19 vaccination. Source of these receptors: a human donor who received a COVID-19 vaccine. Each CDR3 is given with its conserved first and last residue. A D gene is named only where the DNA matches it firmly. Rows may omit the clone size; those that give it use once, few, many or a size class.

D	V	J	size	DNA	CDR3
.	TRBV4-1	TRBJ2-2	.	TGCGCCAGCAGCCAAGATCAAACCAGCGGACGACTGGTGGCCGGGGAGCTGTTTTTT	CASSQDQTSGRLVAGELFF
.	TRBV7-9	TRBJ1-2	.	TGTGCCAGCAGCTTGGGCGGGTCGACGTATGGCTACACCTTC	CASSLGGSTYGYTF
.	TRBV19	TRBJ1-5	few	TGTGCCAGTCACCAATCAACAGGGTTTCAGCCCCAGCATTTT	CASHQSTGFQPQHF
TRBD1	TRBV7-2	TRBJ2-3	.	TGTGCCAGCGGACAGGCAGATACGCAGTATTTT	CASGQADTQYF
.	TRBV18	TRBJ2-5	.	TGTGCCAGCTCACCAGGGGGAGAGACCCAGTACTTC	CASSPGGETQYF
.	TRBV10-3	TRBJ2-2	.	TGTGCCATCGGGGCAGGGCTACCCGGGGAGCTGTTTTTT	CAIGAGLPGELFF
.	TRBV19	TRBJ2-7	few	TGTGCCAGTAGTACGGGCCGAGCAGGGGAGCAGTACTTC	CASSTGRAGEQYF
TRBD1	TRBV5-6	TRBJ2-6	.	TGTGCCAGCAGCTTTACAGGGGCTGGGGCCAACGTCCTGACTTTC	CASSFTGAGANVLTF
.	TRBV25-1	TRBJ2-2	few	TGTGCCAGTCCCCAAGGAGGGATGAACACCGGGGAGCTGTTTTTT	CASPQGGMNTGELFF
.	TRBV7-2	TRBJ2-2	.	TGTGCCAGCAGCTTTACCCGGGACTCTAGAGGACTCACCGGGGAGCTGTTTTTT	CASSFTRDSRGLTGELFF
TRBD2	TRBV7-6	TRBJ2-7	.	TGTGCCAGCAGCTTATCCGCGGGAGCCCTCGCTCATGAGCAGTACTTC	CASSLSAGALAHEQYF
TRBD1	TRBV4-3	TRBJ2-5	.	TGCGCCAGCAGCCGGGGGACCTGGGACAGATCATCTTACCAAGAGACCCAGTACTTC	CASSRGTWDRSSYQETQYF
.	TRBV4-1	TRBJ1-4	few	TGCGCCAGCAGCCAATCGCTCAGGGTGGATGAAAAACTGTTTTTT	CASSQSLRVDEKLFF
.	TRBV19	TRBJ1-2	.	TGTGCCAGTAGTATCGGAATGGGCTCTGGCTACACCTTC	CASSIGMGSGYTF
.	TRBV28	TRBJ2-5	.	TGTGCCAGTTCCGAGGAGACCCAGTACTTC	CASSEETQYF
TRBD2	TRBV30	TRBJ2-3	once	TGTGCCGGGACTAGGACTAGCGGGAGGGCAGATACGCAGTATTTT	CAGTRTSGRADTQYF
TRBD1	TRBV7-8	TRBJ1-3	.	TGTGCCAGCAGCTTCCCGACAGGGGGAGACTCTGGAAACACCATATATTTT	CASSFPTGGDSGNTIYF
.	TRBV5-1	TRBJ2-7	.	TGCGCCAGCAGCTTTGGGGGAACCTACGAGCAGTACTTC	CASSFGGTYEQYF
.	TRBV5-1	TRBJ1-4	once	TGCGCCAGCAGCTTGGCCGGAACAACTAATGAAAAACTGTTTTTT	CASSLAGTTNEKLFF
.	TRBV29-1	TRBJ2-3	.	TGCAGCGTTGGAGGACTAACCACTAGCACAGATACGCAGTATTTT	CSVGGLTTSTDTQYF
.	TRBV12-1	TRBJ2-7	.	TGTGCCAGCAGCTCCGCGCGCGGGGGTCCCGCTGAGGACGAGCAGTACTTC	CASSSARGGPAEDEQYF
TRBD2	TRBV5-4	TRBJ2-2	.	TGTGCCAGCAAGGGGACTAGCGGGAGATATGGCGGGGAGCTGTTTTTT	CASKGTSGRYGGELFF
TRBD1	TRBV29-1	TRBJ2-7	.	TGCAGCGTCAGTCGAGACAGGGGGACCTACGAGCAGTACTTC	CSVSRDRGTYEQYF
.	TRBV9	TRBJ2-7	once	TGTGCCAGCAGCGTAAGGCCCCTTTCCTACGAGCAGTACTTC	CASSVRPLSYEQYF
.	TRBV5-4	TRBJ1-2	.	TGTGCCAGCAGCTACGATTCAGGTTTAGACTATGGCTACACCTTC	CASSYDSGLDYGYTF